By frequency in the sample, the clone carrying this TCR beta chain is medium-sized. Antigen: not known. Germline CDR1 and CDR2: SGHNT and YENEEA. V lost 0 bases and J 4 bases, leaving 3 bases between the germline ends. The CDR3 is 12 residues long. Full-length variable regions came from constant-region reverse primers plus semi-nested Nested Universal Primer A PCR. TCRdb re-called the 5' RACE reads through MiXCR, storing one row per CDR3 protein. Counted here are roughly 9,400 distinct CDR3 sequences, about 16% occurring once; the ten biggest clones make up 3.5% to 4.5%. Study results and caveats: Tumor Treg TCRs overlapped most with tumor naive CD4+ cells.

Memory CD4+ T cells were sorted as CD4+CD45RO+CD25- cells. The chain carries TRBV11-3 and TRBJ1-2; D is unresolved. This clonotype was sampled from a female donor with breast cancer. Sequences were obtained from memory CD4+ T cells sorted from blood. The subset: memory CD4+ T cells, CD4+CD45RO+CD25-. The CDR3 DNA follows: TGTGCCAGCAGCTTAGAGACCTATGGCTACACCTTC. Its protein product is CASSLETYGYTF. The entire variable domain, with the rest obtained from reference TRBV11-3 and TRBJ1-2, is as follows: EAGVVQSPRYKIIEKKQPVAFWCNPISGHNTLYWYLQNLGQGPELLIRYENEEAVDDSQLPKDRFSAERLKGVDSTLKIQPAELGDSAVYLCASSLETYGYTFGSGTRLTVV.